This T cell receptor (beta chain) emerged from a study of T cell changes during pregnancy in multiple sclerosis. The assay was immunoSEQ multiplex PCR, and TCRdb's table has in-frame clones only and misses some. The sample lists 66,000 or so clones, 85% to 90% occurring once. The specimen was peripheral blood, collected in the first trimester of pregnancy. This TCR was sampled from a female donor in good health, enrolled as a control in a pregnancy study.

This CDR3 is CASSLGQNYGYTF. The CDR3 bases are TGTGCCAGCAGCTTGGGACAGAACTATGGCTACACCTTC. The J gene is TRBJ1-2, the V gene TRBV11-2, with 7 positions matching TRBD1. V lost 3 bases to trimming and J lost 2 bases; unmatched junction nucleotides: 0. CDR3 size: 13 residues. Per the germline V gene, CDR1 is SGHAT and CDR2 is FQNNGV.